The sequence of this T cell receptor beta chain was determined in a study of cytomegalovirus exposure and HLA in healthy donors. General observations from the study: Follow-up analysis later connected one missense variant in DCLRE1C with trimming of TCR beta V- and J-genes. TCR beta sequences reportedly predicted most subjects' HLA-A and HLA-B alleles accurately. Among the sequence variants, a highly shared cluster was likely an artifact of sequencing.

13 Jbeta primers and 60 Vbeta primers were used for the PCR. In the source study's methods: A later analysis tallied approximately 80 million unique TCR beta chains, 9 million to 12 million of them shared. Using immunoSEQ multiplex PCR, the repertoire was profiled, and TCRdb retains in-frame clones only, with some absent. Clone size and the V and J calls come from that table; the DNA yielded D and trimming. The data show about 130,000 clones, with roughly three fifths seen just once and around 2.5% held by the top ten. CDR1 and CDR2 (germline): SGHNT, YYREEE (reference sequence). The V and J ends lost 0 bases and 4 bases, in that order; junction bases with no gene match: 9. The CDR3 has 16 residues. Details on this clone: Its antigen is unknown.

The sample taken for sequencing was PBMCs. This sequence was found in a woman in her thirties or forties in good health and CMV-seronegative. The gene calls are TRBV5-4 and TRBJ1-1; TRBD1 matches 7 bases. CDR3: CASSLDSVTGSTEAFF. CDR3 in DNA: TGTGCCAGCAGCTTGGATTCGGTGACAGGGTCCACTGAAGCTTTCTTT.